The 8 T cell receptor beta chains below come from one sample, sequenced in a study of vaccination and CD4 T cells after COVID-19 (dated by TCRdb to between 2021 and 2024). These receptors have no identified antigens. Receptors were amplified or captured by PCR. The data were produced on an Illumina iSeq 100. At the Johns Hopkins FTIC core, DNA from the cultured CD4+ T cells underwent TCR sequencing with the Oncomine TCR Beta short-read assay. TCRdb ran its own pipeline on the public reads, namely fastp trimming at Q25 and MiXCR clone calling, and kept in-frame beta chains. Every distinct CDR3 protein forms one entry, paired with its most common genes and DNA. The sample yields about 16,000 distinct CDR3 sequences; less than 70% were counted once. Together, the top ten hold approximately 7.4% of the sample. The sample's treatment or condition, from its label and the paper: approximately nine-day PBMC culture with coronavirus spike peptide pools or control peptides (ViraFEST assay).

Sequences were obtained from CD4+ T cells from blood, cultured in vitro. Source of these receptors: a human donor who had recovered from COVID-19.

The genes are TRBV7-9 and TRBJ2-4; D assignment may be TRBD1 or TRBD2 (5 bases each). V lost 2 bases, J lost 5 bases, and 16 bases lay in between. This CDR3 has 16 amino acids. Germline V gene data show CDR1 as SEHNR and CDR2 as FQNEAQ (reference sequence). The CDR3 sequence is CASSLFGGVGENIQYF. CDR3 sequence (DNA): TGTGCCAGCAGCTTATTTGGGGGAGTAGGCGAAAACATTCAGTACTTC. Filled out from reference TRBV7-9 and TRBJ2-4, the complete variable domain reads DTGVSQNPRHKITKRGQNVTFRCDPISEHNRLYWYRQTLGQGPEFLTYFQNEAQLEKSRLLSDRFSAERPKGSFSTLEIQRTEQGDSAMYLCASSLFGGVGENIQYFGAGTRLSVL.

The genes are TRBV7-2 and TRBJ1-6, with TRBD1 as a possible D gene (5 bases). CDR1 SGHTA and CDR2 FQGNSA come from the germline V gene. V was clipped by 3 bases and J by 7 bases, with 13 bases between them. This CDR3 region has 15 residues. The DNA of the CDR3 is TGTGCCAGCAGCTTCGGAGGGGCGGGGAATTCACCCCTCCACTTT. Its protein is CASSFGGAGNSPLHF.

In nucleotides, the CDR3 is TGTGCCAGCTCACCACCAGGGGACTATGGCTACACCTTC. This sequence encodes CASSPPGDYGYTF. The chain joins TRBV18 to TRBJ1-2; perhaps TRBD1 as D (5 bases). V was shortened by 0 bases and J by 3 bases, with 5 bases between the two germline ends. The germline V gene encodes CDR1 KGHSH and CDR2 LQKENI. The CDR3 is 13 amino acids. The entire variable domain, with the rest obtained from reference TRBV18 and TRBJ1-2, is as follows: NAGVMQNPRHLVRRRGQEARLRCSPMKGHSHVYWYRQLPEEGLKFMVYLQKENIIDESGMPKERFSAEFPKEGPSILRIQQVVRGDSAAYFCASSPPGDYGYTFGSGTRLTVV.

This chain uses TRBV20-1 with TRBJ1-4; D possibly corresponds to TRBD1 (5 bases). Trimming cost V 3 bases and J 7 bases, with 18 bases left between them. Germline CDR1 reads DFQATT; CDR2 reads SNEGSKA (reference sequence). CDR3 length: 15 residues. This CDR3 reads CSASLGDPRGEKLFF. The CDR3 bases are TGCAGTGCTAGCCTGGGAGATCCAAGGGGTGAAAAACTGTTTTTT.

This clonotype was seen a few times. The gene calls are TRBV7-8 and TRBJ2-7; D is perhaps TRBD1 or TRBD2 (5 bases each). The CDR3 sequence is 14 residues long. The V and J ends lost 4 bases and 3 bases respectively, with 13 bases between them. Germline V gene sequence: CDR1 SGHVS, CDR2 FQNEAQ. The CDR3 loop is CASSSRGQNYEQYF. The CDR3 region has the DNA TGTGCCAGCAGCTCGAGGGGCCAGAACTACGAGCAGTACTTC.

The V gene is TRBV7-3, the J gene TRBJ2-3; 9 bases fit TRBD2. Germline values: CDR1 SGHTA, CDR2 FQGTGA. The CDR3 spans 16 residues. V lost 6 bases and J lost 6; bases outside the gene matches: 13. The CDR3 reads CASSFSGRGRADTQYF. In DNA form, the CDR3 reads TGTGCCAGCAGTTTTAGCGGGAGAGGGCGTGCGGATACGCAGTATTTT.

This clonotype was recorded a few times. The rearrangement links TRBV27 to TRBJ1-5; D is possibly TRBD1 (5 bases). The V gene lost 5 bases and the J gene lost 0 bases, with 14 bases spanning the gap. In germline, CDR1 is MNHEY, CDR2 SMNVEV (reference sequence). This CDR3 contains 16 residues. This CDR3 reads CASSPGTQGSNQPQHF. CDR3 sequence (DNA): TGTGCCAGCAGTCCAGGGACTCAAGGTAGCAATCAGCCCCAGCATTTT.

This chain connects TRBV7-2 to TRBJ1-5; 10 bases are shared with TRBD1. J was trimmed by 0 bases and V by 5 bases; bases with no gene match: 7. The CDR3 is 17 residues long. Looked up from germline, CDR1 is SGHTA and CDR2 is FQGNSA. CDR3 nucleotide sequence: TGTGCCAGCAGCGCGGGACAGGGGAGATATAGCAATCAGCCCCAGCATTTT. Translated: CASSAGQGRYSNQPQHF.